These 22 T cell receptor beta chains came from one sample sequenced in a study of blood T cell repertoires in COVID-19. TCRdb keeps only in-frame clones here, not all; method: immunoSEQ multiplex PCR. The repertoire holds over 200,000 clones, with about 88% as singletons. Input material: peripheral blood. The receptor set was obtained from a woman aged 55-70 years with acute or convalescent COVID-19.

V usage is TRBV4-1 and J usage is TRBJ1-4; D gene ambiguous. The V end was cut by 4 bases, the J end by 6 bases, with 21 bases between. Germline V gives CDR1 MGHRA, CDR2 YSYEKL. This CDR3 is built from 17 residues. The CDR3 region has the DNA TGCGCCAGCAGCCTGACTCCGGAGTTTTTTGTCGATGAAAAACTGTTTTTT. Translating it yields CASSLTPEFFVDEKLFF.

V and J are TRBV14 and TRBJ2-3; unclear D gene. Germline-derived CDR1 and CDR2 are SGHDN and FVKESK. This CDR3 has 12 residues. V was trimmed by 2 bases and J by 4 bases, leaving 4 bases between them. CDR3 coding DNA: TGTGCCAGCAGCCAACGGTCAGATACGCAGTATTTT. Protein: CASSQRSDTQYF.

This clone was seen once. The V gene is TRBV2, the J gene TRBJ2-4, with a possible D match to TRBD1 (5 bases). The V end lost 4 bases, the J end lost 0 bases, and 13 bases lay between the germline ends. The CDR3 covers 16 residues. Germline CDR1 reads SNHLY; CDR2 reads FYNNEI. In nucleotides, the CDR3 is TGTGCCAGCAGTGGACGACAGACGCTAGCCAAAAACATTCAGTACTTC. This gives the protein CASSGRQTLAKNIQYF. The full variable domain, its missing parts supplied by reference TRBV2 and TRBJ2-4, is EPEVTQTPSHQVTQMGQEVILRCVPISNHLYFYWYRQILGQKVEFLVSFYNNEISEKSEIFDDQFSVERPDGSNFTLKIRSTKLEDSAMYFCASSGRQTLAKNIQYFGAGTRLSVL.

The chain links TRBV6-5 to TRBJ1-2; D is unclear. This CDR3 region has 12 residues. V lost 6 bases, J lost 5 bases, and 10 bases lay in between. From germline, CDR1 is MNHEY and CDR2 SVGAGI. CDR3 region: CASSLNSYGYTF. As DNA, the CDR3 is TGTGCCAGCAGCCTGAACAGTTATGGCTACACCTTC.

The chain is built from TRBV10-3 and TRBJ2-1; D is undetermined. The length of the CDR3 is 12 residues. Trimming took off 4 bases at V and 4 bases at J, with 5 bases between the two ends. CDR1 and CDR2 from the germline V gene are ENHRY and SYGVKD. In DNA form, the CDR3 reads TGTGCCATCAGTGGGCAGTACAATGAGCAGTTCTTC. Its protein is CAISGQYNEQFF.

The J gene is TRBJ1-2, the V gene TRBV18; D unresolved. V was pared by 2 bases and J by 0 bases, with 7 bases between. Germline V gene lookup returns CDR1 KGHSH and CDR2 LQKENI. This CDR3 has 14 residues. The CDR3 nucleotides read TGTGCCAGCTCACCAACATCCCCTAACTATGGCTACACCTTC. Its translation is CASSPTSPNYGYTF.

This clone was seen a handful of times. The V and J genes are TRBV19 and TRBJ1-5; D gene uncertain. This CDR3 is 15 amino acids long. Per germline, CDR1 LNHDA and CDR2 SQIVND (reference sequence). The germline V and J ends were trimmed by 8 bases and 5 bases, with 19 bases remaining between them. The CDR3 spells CASADSSGSDQPQHF. As DNA, the CDR3 is TGTGCCAGTGCTGACTCAAGCGGGTCTGATCAGCCCCAGCATTTT.

The J gene is TRBJ2-5, the V gene TRBV19; 7 bases are shared with TRBD2. The CDR3 covers 16 residues. Trimming removed 2 bases from V and 5 bases from J; junction bases left unmatched: 11. Germline CDR1 is LNHDA and CDR2 is SQIVND (reference sequence). Here the CDR3 reads CASSIRFAGAGETQYF. The CDR3 DNA sequence: TGTGCCAGTAGTATACGTTTCGCGGGAGCCGGGGAGACCCAGTACTTC. Looking up the rest from reference TRBV19 and TRBJ2-5 gives the full variable domain: DGGITQSPKYLFRKEGQNVTLSCEQNLNHDAMYWYRQDPGQGLRLIYYSQIVNDFQKGDIAEGYSVSREKKESFPLTVTSAQKNPTAFYLCASSIRFAGAGETQYFGPGTRLLVL.

The rearrangement uses TRBV19 and TRBJ1-4, with TRBD1 as a possible D gene (6 bases). The length of the CDR3 is 13 residues. V was trimmed by 6 bases and J by 8 bases, leaving 13 bases between them. Germline V gene data show CDR1 as LNHDA and CDR2 as SQIVND (reference sequence). The CDR3 reads CASSQTGREKLFF. In nucleotides, the CDR3 is TGTGCCAGTAGCCAAACAGGGAGAGAAAAACTGTTTTTT. Full variable domain (missing parts from reference TRBV19 and TRBJ1-4): DGGITQSPKYLFRKEGQNVTLSCEQNLNHDAMYWYRQDPGQGLRLIYYSQIVNDFQKGDIAEGYSVSREKKESFPLTVTSAQKNPTAFYLCASSQTGREKLFFGSGTQLSVL.

The CDR3 DNA reads TGTGCCACCCTTCCACAGGGGGCCTTCACTGAAGCTTTCTTT. Its protein is CATLPQGAFTEAFF. This chain uses TRBV6-5 with TRBJ1-1, with TRBD1 matching 9 bases. Germline V gene data show CDR1 as MNHEY and CDR2 as SVGAGI. The trim removed 10 bases at V and 4 bases at J, leaving 10 bases unmatched. The CDR3 has 14 amino acids.

The chain employs TRBV19 and TRBJ2-3; 7 bases are shared with TRBD1. The J segment lost 5 bases and the V segment lost 4 bases, leaving 12 bases of the junction unmatched. CDR3 length: 16 amino acids. The germline gives CDR1 LNHDA, CDR2 SQIVND (reference sequence). The CDR3 DNA follows: TGTGCCAGTAGTACCCGTCCGGGACAGATAAGAGATACGCAGTATTTT. The encoded protein is CASSTRPGQIRDTQYF. Variable domain in full (rest from reference TRBV19 and TRBJ2-3): DGGITQSPKYLFRKEGQNVTLSCEQNLNHDAMYWYRQDPGQGLRLIYYSQIVNDFQKGDIAEGYSVSREKKESFPLTVTSAQKNPTAFYLCASSTRPGQIRDTQYFGPGTRLTVL.

The V call is TRBV7-2, the J call TRBJ2-7, with TRBD1 matching over 9 bases. This CDR3 contains 16 residues. V lost 2 bases, J lost 2 bases, and 7 bases stayed unmatched. Germline V gene lookup returns CDR1 SGHTA and CDR2 FQGNSA. The CDR3: CASSLTGTGRTYEQYF. The DNA of the CDR3 is TGTGCCAGCAGCTTAACCGGGACAGGGAGGACCTACGAGCAGTACTTC.

This clone was seen a handful of times. This chain uses TRBV7-3 with TRBJ2-1; perhaps TRBD2 as D (5 bases). The ends were cut back, 2 bases at V and 1 base at J, with 15 bases in the middle. Germline V gene data show CDR1 as SGHTA and CDR2 as FQGTGA. CDR3 length: 17 residues. The DNA of the CDR3 is TGTGCCAGCAGCTTACGGGTTAGCCCGGGGTCCTACAATGAGCAGTTCTTC. Protein sequence: CASSLRVSPGSYNEQFF.

The rearrangement uses TRBV27 and TRBJ2-3; the match to TRBD1 covers 11 bases. This CDR3 spans 17 amino acids. Germline V gene data show CDR1 as MNHEY and CDR2 as SMNVEV (reference sequence). The junction had 9 bases not matched to a gene; V was cut back by 6 bases and J by 1 base. This CDR3 is CASRRTPGQGGTDTQYF. The CDR3 nucleotides read TGTGCCAGCAGAAGGACCCCGGGACAGGGGGGCACAGATACGCAGTATTTT.

The chain has TRBV7-3 and TRBJ1-1, with D tentatively TRBD1 (5 bases). CDR1 SGHTA and CDR2 FQGTGA come from the germline V gene. Trimming stripped 2 bases from V and 6 bases from J, with 13 bases between. The CDR3 contains 14 residues. CDR3: CASSLQGTISEAFF. The CDR3 region has the DNA TGTGCCAGCAGCTTACAGGGTACTATTTCTGAAGCTTTCTTT.

This clone has just a few counts. J is TRBJ2-2 and V is TRBV9; D remains unclear. The CDR3 runs 15 residues. Germline CDR1 and CDR2: SGDLS and YYNGEE. V was shortened by 1 base and J by 6 bases, with 13 bases between the two germline ends. The DNA of the CDR3 is TGTGCCAGCAGCGTAAGGCCTCAAGGAGCCGGGGAGCTGTTTTTT. Translation gives CASSVRPQGAGELFF.

This clone was counted a few times. This chain uses TRBV6-4 with TRBJ2-2; 9 bases agree with TRBD1. With V trimmed by 6 bases and J by 5 bases, 7 bases remained unmatched. Germline CDR1 reads MRHNA; CDR2 reads SNTAGT. This CDR3 spans 15 amino acids. In nucleotides, the CDR3 is TGTGCCAGCAGACAGGGGGCTGTGGGGACCGGGGAGCTGTTTTTT. Translated: CASRQGAVGTGELFF.

The chain employs TRBV19 and TRBJ2-7, with 8 bases fitting TRBD1. Germline trimming cut 3 bases from V and 2 bases from J; bases unmatched to any gene: 3. The CDR3 covers 14 residues. Germline CDR1 reads LNHDA; CDR2 reads SQIVND (reference sequence). The CDR3 loop reads CASSISQGAYEQYF. In DNA, the CDR3 is TGTGCCAGTAGTATCTCACAGGGGGCCTACGAGCAGTACTTC.

This clone was seen a single time. The chain uses TRBV2 and TRBJ1-2; the D gene is possibly TRBD1 (6 bases). The CDR3 loop spans 13 amino acids. V was cut by 8 bases and J by 2 bases, with 12 bases left in between. Per germline, CDR1 SNHLY and CDR2 FYNNEI. CDR3 in amino acids: CASVRQVNYGYTF. The CDR3 DNA follows: TGTGCCAGCGTACGACAGGTGAACTATGGCTACACCTTC.

In its sample, this clone was seen a few times. The genes are TRBV6-5 and TRBJ2-5, with D unclear. Trimming removed 11 bases from V and 1 base from J, with 14 bases in between. The CDR3 spans 13 residues. CDR1 and CDR2 (germline): MNHEY, SVGAGI. As DNA, the CDR3 is TGTGCCTCAAAGGTGGGCAGCCAAGAGACCCAGTACTTC. This gives the protein CASKVGSQETQYF.

The J gene is TRBJ2-3, the V gene TRBV2, with 9 bases fitting TRBD2. The CDR3 contains 20 residues. The germline V gene has CDR1 SNHLY and CDR2 FYNNEI. Trimming took 5 bases from V and 0 from J; bases not matched to a gene: 18. The CDR3 here is CASSQSFIIAGDSSTDTQYF. In DNA, the CDR3 is TGTGCCAGCAGTCAATCCTTTATCATAGCGGGGGACTCTAGCACAGATACGCAGTATTTT.

V usage is TRBV19 and J usage is TRBJ2-7, with 7 bases identical to TRBD1. Unmatched junction bases numbered 15, after V lost 9 bases and J lost 4 bases. The CDR3 runs to 15 residues. Per the germline V gene, CDR1 is LNHDA and CDR2 is SQIVND (reference sequence). CDR3 nucleotides: TGTGCCAGGTCATATCCCGACAGGGTGGTATACGAGCAGTACTTC. It yields the protein CARSYPDRVVYEQYF.